These 8 T cell receptor beta chains originate from one sample sequenced in a study of response to subunit inactivated influenza vaccine (dated by TCRdb to the late 2010s). Receptor libraries were prepared by RT-PCR. Sequencing was performed on an Illumina HiSeq 2500. Through fastp at Q25 and MiXCR, TCRdb rebuilt clones from the public reads, retaining in-frame beta chains. When rows share a CDR3 protein, they turn into one entry using the most common DNA and genes. The sample profile shows some 800,000 distinct CDR3 sequences; 21% of them were found once. The ten biggest clones cover roughly a tenth of the sample. The input for sequencing was PBMCs from blood, taken 5 days after vaccination. The source is a man aged 45-65 years who received an inactivated influenza vaccine. Donor details come from another sample of the same person, matched by shared clones.

The genes are TRBV20-1 and TRBJ2-5, with a possible D match to TRBD2 (7 bases). Trimming cost V 1 base and J 4 bases, with 13 bases left between them. The CDR3 has 14 residues. CDR1 and CDR2 (germline): DFQATT, SNEGSKA (reference sequence). Here the CDR3 reads CSARVGGGPETQYF. CDR3 bases: TGCAGTGCTAGAGTGGGGGGGGGCCCAGAGACCCAGTACTTC.

This clonotype was seen at least ten times. The V and J genes are TRBV5-5 and TRBJ1-5; the D is unclear. CDR3 length: 11 amino acids. CDR1 is SGHKS and CDR2 is YYEKEE in the germline V gene (reference sequence). The V gene lost 6 bases and the J gene lost 8 bases, with 9 bases spanning the gap. The CDR3 DNA reads TGTGCCAGCACTCTATCCAAGCCCCAGCATTTT. As protein: CASTLSKPQHF.

The chain is built from TRBV24-1 and TRBJ2-2; D is uncertain. The CDR3 contains 14 residues. Per germline, CDR1 KGHDR and CDR2 SFDVKD. V shed 5 bases and J shed 2 bases, with 8 bases lying between them. CDR3 bases: TGTGCCACCAGTGGTCCAGGCAACACCGGGGAGCTGTTTTTT. As protein: CATSGPGNTGELFF.

This clonotype was counted a few times. J is TRBJ2-2 and V is TRBV5-1; tentatively, D is TRBD1 (6 bases). This CDR3 region has 13 residues. V shed 6 bases and J shed 3 bases, with 9 bases lying between them. The germline V gene encodes CDR1 SGHRS and CDR2 YFSETQ. CDR3: CASKQGDTGELFF. CDR3 coding DNA: TGCGCCAGCAAACAGGGTGACACCGGGGAGCTGTTTTTT.

The V gene is TRBV20-1, the J gene TRBJ2-5; 16 nucleotides line up with TRBD2. Trimming took 6 bases from V and 2 from J; bases not matched to a gene: 6. This CDR3 comprises 16 residues. CDR1 and CDR2 (germline): DFQATT, SNEGSKA (reference sequence). The CDR3 DNA sequence: TGCAGTGCCACCGGGACTAGCGGGGGGGGTCAAGAGACCCAGTACTTC. This gives the protein CSATGTSGGGQETQYF.

This chain connects TRBV7-8 to TRBJ1-2; no definite D call. The V end lost 2 bases, the J end lost 5 bases, and 15 bases lay between the germline ends. The CDR3 contains 15 residues. CDR1 and CDR2 (germline): SGHVS, FQNEAQ. CDR3 bases: TGTGCCAGCAGCTTATTGTCTTGGACCGTTTATGGCTACACCTTC. It yields the protein CASSLLSWTVYGYTF.

This clonotype showed up just a few times. The chain recombines TRBV6-4 with TRBJ2-2; 8 nucleotides line up with TRBD2. J was trimmed by 5 bases and V by 0 bases; bases with no gene match: 11. CDR3 length equals 18 residues. Germline lookup yields CDR1 MRHNA and CDR2 SNTAGT. The CDR3 sequence: CASSDSVSGGPDTGELFF. CDR3 sequence (DNA): TGTGCCAGCAGTGACTCTGTCAGCGGGGGACCCGATACCGGGGAGCTGTTTTTT.

The V call is TRBV5-1, the J call TRBJ1-1; 9 positions agree with TRBD1. Per germline, CDR1 SGHRS and CDR2 YFSETQ. The CDR3 sequence is 15 residues long. V trimming: 7 bases; J trimming: 11 bases; junction bases outside the gene matches: 18. The CDR3 loop reads CASEEGQGGPRGAFF. The CDR3 coding sequence is TGCGCCAGCGAGGAGGGACAGGGAGGTCCGAGAGGTGCTTTCTTT.